This TCR beta chain was obtained from a study of blood T cell repertoires in COVID-19. This clone has just a few counts. Germline values: CDR1 MDHEN, CDR2 SYDVKM. This CDR3 spans 16 amino acids. With V trimmed by 4 bases and J by 0 bases, 6 bases remained unmatched. In the study's own analysis: By means of reference gene primer amplification, nucleated cell counts were estimated. The protocol was immunoSEQ multiplex PCR, while the TCRdb copy is restricted to in-frame clones and leaves out a portion. From that table come the V and J calls and clone size; the DNA was used to work out D and trimming. The data contain tens of thousands of clones, 88% of them singletons.

The chain recombines TRBV28 with TRBJ1-3; 7 bases are a match to TRBD1. The receptor comes from a human donor in a cohort sampled during active COVID-19. The sample consisted of peripheral blood. The CDR3 loop is CASSYGDSISGNTIYF. CDR3 DNA sequence: TGTGCCAGCAGTTACGGGGACAGTATCTCTGGAAACACCATATATTTT.